This T cell receptor beta chain comes out of a study of radiotherapy plus CTLA-4 blockade in lung cancer. Study-wide results and limits: Peripheral blood showed expansion of tumor-derived TCR clones after radiotherapy and ipilimumab. Response, reportedly, was best predicted by interferon-beta along with early blood T cell clone dynamics.

As for this clone: Its antigen remains unidentified.

Germline V lookup: CDR1 MNHEY, CDR2 SVGAGI. This CDR3 is 15 amino acids long. Trimming took off 8 bases at V and 4 bases at J, with 17 bases between the two ends. The assay was immunoSEQ multiplex PCR, and TCRdb's table has in-frame clones only and misses some. The table includes 55,000 to 65,000 clones, roughly 76% detected once. Here the sequenced sample was peripheral blood, taken from a patient treated with radiotherapy plus ipilimumab. The chain employs TRBV6-5 and TRBJ1-4, with a weak D call TRBD1 (6 bases). The sequence derives from a human donor with non-small cell lung cancer who had a complete response to radiotherapy plus ipilimumab. CDR3 loop: CASRSLRTDNEKLFF. The CDR3 bases are TGTGCCAGCCGAAGCCTACGGACAGATAATGAAAAACTGTTTTTT.